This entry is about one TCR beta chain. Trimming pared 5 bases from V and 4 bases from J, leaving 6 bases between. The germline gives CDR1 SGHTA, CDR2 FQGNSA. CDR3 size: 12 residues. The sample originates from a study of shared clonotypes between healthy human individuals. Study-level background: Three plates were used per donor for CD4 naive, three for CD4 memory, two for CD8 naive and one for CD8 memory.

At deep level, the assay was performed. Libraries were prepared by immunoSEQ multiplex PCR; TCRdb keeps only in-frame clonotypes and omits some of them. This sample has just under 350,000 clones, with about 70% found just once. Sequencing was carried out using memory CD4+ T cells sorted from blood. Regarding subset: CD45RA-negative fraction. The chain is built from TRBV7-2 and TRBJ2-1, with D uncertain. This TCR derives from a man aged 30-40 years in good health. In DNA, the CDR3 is TGTGCCAGCAGCCCCGGTTACAATGAGCAGTTCTTC. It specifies CASSPGYNEQFF.